This T cell receptor beta chain was documented in a study of T-cell memory formation after mild COVID-19. Turning to the study itself: Largely, the TCR clusters proved donor specific.

Study-wide results and limits: Memory sampled before infection contained some responding clones, suggesting cross-reactive memory joined. Whether second-wave clones peaking at day 37 were SARS-CoV-2 specific went unconfirmed.

MiXCR, run by TCRdb on the 5' RACE reads, gives a single entry per CDR3 protein. The sample lists a few hundred thousand distinct CDR3 sequences, 7.5% to 10% occurring once. This clonotype was counted a few times. Its antigen is currently unknown. CDR3 length: 16 amino acids. The junction had 5 bases not matched to a gene; V was cut back by 4 bases and J by 2 bases. CDR1 and CDR2 (germline): MGHRA, YSYEKL. This chain joins TRBV4-1 and TRBJ2-3; 11 nucleotides agree with TRBD2. The receptor was isolated from a man aged 18 to 30 who had mild COVID-19 (a few samples of this study predate the infection). Cell type and time point are not known. Sequencing used PBMCs or a T cell subset sorted from them (not recorded which). The CDR3 region is CASSLTTSGVTDTQYF. As DNA, the CDR3 is TGCGCCAGCAGCCTCACGACTAGCGGGGTCACAGATACGCAGTATTTT.